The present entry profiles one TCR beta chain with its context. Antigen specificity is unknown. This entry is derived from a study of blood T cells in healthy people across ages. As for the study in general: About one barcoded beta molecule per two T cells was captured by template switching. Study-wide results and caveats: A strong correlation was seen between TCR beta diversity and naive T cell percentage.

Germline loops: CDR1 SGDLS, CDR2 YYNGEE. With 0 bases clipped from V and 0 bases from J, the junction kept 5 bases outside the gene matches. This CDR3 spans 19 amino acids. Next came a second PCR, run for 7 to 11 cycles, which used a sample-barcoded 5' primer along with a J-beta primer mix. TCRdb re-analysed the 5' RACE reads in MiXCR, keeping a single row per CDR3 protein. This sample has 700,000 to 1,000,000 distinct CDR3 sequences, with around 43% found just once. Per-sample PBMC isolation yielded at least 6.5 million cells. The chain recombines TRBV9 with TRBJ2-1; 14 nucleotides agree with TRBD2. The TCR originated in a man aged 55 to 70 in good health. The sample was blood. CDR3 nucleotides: TGTGCCAGCAGCGTAGAGGGGACTAGCGGGGGCCTCTCCTACAATGAGCAGTTCTTC. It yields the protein CASSVEGTSGGLSYNEQFF.